This TCR beta chain is from a study of T cell changes during pregnancy in multiple sclerosis. The V and J ends lost 6 bases and 2 bases, in that order; junction bases with no gene match: 7. Germline CDR1 and CDR2: MNHNY and SVGAGI (reference sequence). The CDR3 consists of 15 residues. Method: immunoSEQ multiplex PCR; TCRdb's copy keeps in-frame clones and lacks some. The profile shows about 52,000 clones, just over 90% of them singletons. The source material was CD4+ T cells from peripheral blood mononuclear cells, sampled before pregnancy. The TCR comes from a female donor with multiple sclerosis, enrolled in a pregnancy study. This chain joins TRBV6-6 and TRBJ1-2; the match to TRBD1 covers 9 bases. The CDR3, as DNA: TGTGCCAGCAGAGAACAGGGGGCCTTGAACTATGGCTACACCTTC. Translated, it gives CASREQGALNYGYTF.